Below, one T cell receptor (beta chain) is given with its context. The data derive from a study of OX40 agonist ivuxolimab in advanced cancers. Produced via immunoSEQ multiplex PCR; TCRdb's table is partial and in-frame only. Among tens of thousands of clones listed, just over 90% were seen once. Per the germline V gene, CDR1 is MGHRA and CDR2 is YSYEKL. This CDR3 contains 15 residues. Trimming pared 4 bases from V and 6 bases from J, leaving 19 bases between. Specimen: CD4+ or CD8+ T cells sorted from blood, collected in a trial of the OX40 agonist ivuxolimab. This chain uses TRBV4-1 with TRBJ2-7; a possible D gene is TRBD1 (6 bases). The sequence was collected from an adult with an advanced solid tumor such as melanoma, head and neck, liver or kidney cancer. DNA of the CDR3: TGCGCCAGCAGCCTACCCTCCGTGACAGGATCCGAGCAGTACTTC. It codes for CASSLPSVTGSEQYF.